This note documents a single T cell receptor beta chain sequence. Healthy bone marrow donors made up the donors. Trimming cost V 1 base and J 2 bases; bases outside gene matches: 2. CDR1 is MDHEN and CDR2 is SYDVKM in the germline V gene. The CDR3 is 15 amino acids. 60 Vbeta and 13 Jbeta primers were used in PCR. Profiled with immunoSEQ multiplex PCR; TCRdb holds only in-frame clones, not every one. The sample lists around 180,000 clones, over 65% occurring once. This entry comes from a study of cytomegalovirus exposure and HLA in healthy donors. Material: PBMCs. The clonotype was recovered from a woman aged 25-40 years in good health and CMV-seropositive. The chain uses TRBV28 and TRBJ1-2, with 9 bases fitting TRBD1. The DNA of the CDR3 is TGTGCCAGCAGTTTATACAGGGGGCAGAACTATGGCTACACCTTC. It codes for CASSLYRGQNYGYTF.